This TCR beta chain stems from a study of CD8 T cells in Susac syndrome. The CDR3 spans 13 residues. Germline V gene data show CDR1 as DFQATT and CDR2 as SNEGSKA (reference sequence). Unmatched junction bases numbered 9, after V lost 2 bases and J lost 9 bases. After extraction with the RNeasy kit, 0.5 to 1 ug of the RNA was reverse transcribed using random hexamers. TCRdb processed the immunoSEQ multiplex PCR reads anew with MiXCR; each CDR3 protein has one entry. The profile covers about 140,000 distinct CDR3 sequences, with nearly 97% appearing a single time and 0.075% to 0.09% taken by the ten largest. TEMRA cells were FACS-enriched and CD8+ and CD4+ T cells negatively isolated.

This chain uses TRBV20-1 with TRBJ2-7; 8 nucleotides agree with TRBD1. The receptor was derived from a human donor with Susac syndrome. What was sequenced was CD4+ T cells from PBMCs. The CDR3 sequence: CSARSQGAGRQYF. As DNA, the CDR3 is TGCAGTGCTAGATCTCAGGGGGCTGGGCGGCAGTACTTC.